This T cell receptor beta chain was profiled in a study of beta chain features in type 1 diabetes. Findings and limits, study-wide: The VDJ junctions of type 1 diabetes patients carried fewer insertions and more deletions. Across all four CD4+ subsets, people with type 1 diabetes showed modestly shorter TCRB CDR3s.

V was shortened by 3 bases and J by 5 bases, with 16 bases between the two germline ends. This CDR3 region has 15 residues. Germline values: CDR1 SGHRS, CDR2 YFSETQ. A note on this clone: Its antigen is not identified.

Investigators reverse transcribed all isolated RNA, so they sequenced expressed TCRB transcripts. Using immunoSEQ multiplex PCR, the repertoire was profiled, and TCRdb retains in-frame clones only, with some absent. The sample shows 300,000 or so clones, approximately 13% of them seen only once. The sequence was obtained from a woman in her late teens or twenties with type 1 diabetes. The rearrangement links TRBV5-1 to TRBJ2-3, with a weak D call TRBD1 (6 bases). Sequencing used naive CD4+ T cells from blood. The CDR3 sequence is CASSYGTPVGDTQYF. In DNA, the CDR3 is TGCGCCAGCAGCTATGGGACACCGGTAGGAGATACGCAGTATTTT.